Listed below are T cell receptor beta chains from one sample, sequenced in a study of blood T cells in healthy people across ages. TCRdb used MiXCR to reprocess the 5' RACE reads, holding one entry per CDR3 protein. The repertoire holds about 830,000 distinct CDR3 sequences, roughly 64% seen once, with 22% in the top ten. Sample: blood. The receptors derive from a man aged 30 to 39 in good health. Each CDR3 is given with its conserved first and last residue. Fields, in order: D gene, J gene, V gene, clone size, CDR3 protein, CDR3 DNA. D genes are given only for firm matches. Not all rows give a size; the values are once, few, many and, for expanded clones, a class.

D gene: TRBD2; J gene: TRBJ2-3; V gene: TRBV20-1; clone size: few; CDR3 protein: CSAARGSSTDTQYF; CDR3 DNA: TGCAGTGCCGCCCGCGGGAGTAGCACAGATACGCAGTATTTT
D gene: .; J gene: TRBJ2-1; V gene: TRBV7-2; clone size: .; CDR3 protein: CASSFGWTGVWNEQFF; CDR3 DNA: TGTGCCAGCAGCTTCGGGTGGACGGGAGTTTGGAATGAGCAGTTCTTC
D gene: .; J gene: TRBJ2-1; V gene: TRBV29-1; clone size: few; CDR3 protein: CSAGTTAYNEQFF; CDR3 DNA: TGCAGCGCTGGGACAACTGCCTACAATGAGCAGTTCTTC
D gene: .; J gene: TRBJ2-5; V gene: TRBV30; clone size: .; CDR3 protein: CAWSRTGTPETQYF; CDR3 DNA: TGTGCCTGGTCTAGAACCGGGACCCCAGAGACCCAGTACTTC
D gene: TRBD1; J gene: TRBJ2-7; V gene: TRBV5-1; clone size: .; CDR3 protein: CASSKYRGQKETQYF; CDR3 DNA: TGCGCCAGCAGCAAATACAGGGGGCAGAAGGAAACCCAGTACTTC
D gene: TRBD1; J gene: TRBJ2-7; V gene: TRBV28; clone size: .; CDR3 protein: CASSLGQYSYEQYF; CDR3 DNA: TGTGCCAGCAGCCTGGGACAGTACTCCTACGAGCAGTACTTC
D gene: TRBD2; J gene: TRBJ2-5; V gene: TRBV12-3/TRBV12-4; clone size: .; CDR3 protein: CASRLPGLASHQYF; CDR3 DNA: TGTGCCAGCCGCCTCCCGGGACTAGCGAGCCACCAGTACTTC
D gene: .; J gene: TRBJ2-4; V gene: TRBV7-2; clone size: once; CDR3 protein: CASNLVSPEVFGNIQYF; CDR3 DNA: TGTGCCAGCAACTTAGTATCCCCGGAGGTTTTCGGAAACATTCAGTACTTC
D gene: TRBD1; J gene: TRBJ1-1; V gene: TRBV5-1; clone size: .; CDR3 protein: CASSTWDRAATEAFF; CDR3 DNA: TGCGCCAGCAGCACCTGGGACAGGGCGGCCACTGAAGCTTTCTTT
D gene: TRBD1; J gene: TRBJ2-7; V gene: TRBV10-3; clone size: .; CDR3 protein: CAINRDRGDVDEQYF; CDR3 DNA: TGTGCCATCAATCGAGACAGGGGGGATGTGGACGAGCAGTACTTC
D gene: TRBD2; J gene: TRBJ2-1; V gene: TRBV20-1; clone size: once; CDR3 protein: CSAGGRAGYDPEAQFF; CDR3 DNA: TGCAGTGCTGGAGGGAGAGCGGGGTACGATCCGGAGGCCCAGTTCTTC
D gene: TRBD1; J gene: TRBJ2-7; V gene: TRBV5-6; clone size: few; CDR3 protein: CASSLTGDYEQYF; CDR3 DNA: TGTGCCAGCAGCTTGACAGGGGATTACGAGCAGTACTTC
D gene: .; J gene: TRBJ2-5; V gene: TRBV6-2/TRBV6-3; clone size: .; CDR3 protein: CASSYLPIQEKETQYF; CDR3 DNA: TGTGCCAGCAGTTACTTACCGATACAGGAGAAAGAGACCCAGTACTTC
D gene: .; J gene: TRBJ2-7; V gene: TRBV7-8; clone size: .; CDR3 protein: CASSLERAYEQYF; CDR3 DNA: TGTGCCAGCAGCTTAGAGCGCGCCTACGAGCAGTACTTC
D gene: .; J gene: TRBJ2-5; V gene: TRBV7-7; clone size: .; CDR3 protein: CASSPERVGTQYF; CDR3 DNA: TGTGCTAGCAGCCCTGAACGCGTGGGGACCCAGTACTTC
D gene: .; J gene: TRBJ1-2; V gene: TRBV6-5; clone size: .; CDR3 protein: CASSYLAVGGYTF; CDR3 DNA: TGTGCCAGCAGTTATTTAGCGGTGGGCGGCTACACCTTC
D gene: .; J gene: TRBJ1-2; V gene: TRBV28; clone size: once; CDR3 protein: CASSLIPYRTGYTF; CDR3 DNA: TGTGCCAGCAGTTTGATACCTTACAGGACAGGCTACACCTTC
D gene: TRBD1; J gene: TRBJ1-1; V gene: TRBV20-1; clone size: .; CDR3 protein: CSAEPGGSTEAFF; CDR3 DNA: TGCAGTGCTGAACCAGGGGGTAGCACTGAAGCTTTCTTT
D gene: .; J gene: TRBJ2-7; V gene: TRBV7-9; clone size: .; CDR3 protein: CASSSLLEQYF; CDR3 DNA: TGTGCCAGCAGCTCCCTCCTCGAGCAGTACTTC
D gene: .; J gene: TRBJ2-6; V gene: TRBV18; clone size: few; CDR3 protein: CASSQDNPGANVLTF; CDR3 DNA: TGTGCCAGCTCACAAGACAACCCTGGGGCCAACGTCCTGACTTTC
D gene: .; J gene: TRBJ1-2; V gene: TRBV12-3/TRBV12-4; clone size: .; CDR3 protein: CASSPKGYGYTF; CDR3 DNA: TGTGCCAGCAGTCCGAAGGGTTATGGCTACACCTTC
D gene: .; J gene: TRBJ1-1; V gene: TRBV9; clone size: .; CDR3 protein: CASSVVADNTEAFF; CDR3 DNA: TGTGCCAGCAGCGTAGTTGCGGACAACACTGAAGCTTTCTTT
D gene: TRBD1; J gene: TRBJ1-2; V gene: TRBV12-3/TRBV12-4; clone size: few; CDR3 protein: CASSFGGQGYTF; CDR3 DNA: TGTGCCAGCAGTTTTGGGGGACAGGGCTACACCTTC
D gene: .; J gene: TRBJ2-7; V gene: TRBV5-1; clone size: .; CDR3 protein: CASSLGVRSSYEQYF; CDR3 DNA: TGCGCCAGCAGCTTGGGGGTCCGAAGCTCCTACGAGCAGTACTTC
D gene: TRBD2; J gene: TRBJ2-5; V gene: TRBV6-6; clone size: .; CDR3 protein: CASSYIAGVETQYF; CDR3 DNA: TGTGCCAGCAGTTACATAGCGGGGGTAGAGACCCAGTACTTC
D gene: .; J gene: TRBJ1-2; V gene: TRBV6-1; clone size: .; CDR3 protein: CASSEVGYYGYTF; CDR3 DNA: TGTGCCAGCAGTGAAGTTGGGTACTATGGCTACACCTTC
D gene: .; J gene: TRBJ2-7; V gene: TRBV2; clone size: .; CDR3 protein: CAGKAPRSSYEQYF; CDR3 DNA: TGTGCCGGCAAGGCCCCCAGGAGCTCCTACGAGCAGTACTTC
D gene: .; J gene: TRBJ2-5; V gene: TRBV20-1; clone size: few; CDR3 protein: CSAKVSSGTQYF; CDR3 DNA: TGCAGTGCTAAAGTTAGCTCGGGGACCCAGTACTTC
D gene: .; J gene: TRBJ1-6; V gene: TRBV20-1; clone size: .; CDR3 protein: CSVFGGENSPLHF; CDR3 DNA: TGCAGTGTGTTTGGGGGGGAAAATTCACCCCTCCACTTT
D gene: .; J gene: TRBJ1-2; V gene: TRBV7-2; clone size: .; CDR3 protein: CASSSLGGSNYGYTF; CDR3 DNA: TGTGCCAGCAGTTCTTTGGGGGGGTCTAACTATGGCTACACCTTC
D gene: .; J gene: TRBJ2-1; V gene: TRBV20-1; clone size: .; CDR3 protein: CSARDRQSSYNEQFF; CDR3 DNA: TGCAGTGCTAGAGATCGCCAGAGCTCCTACAATGAGCAGTTCTTC
D gene: .; J gene: TRBJ2-1; V gene: TRBV5-1; clone size: few; CDR3 protein: CASSLASYGEWGEQFF; CDR3 DNA: TGCGCCAGCAGCTTGGCCTCGTATGGGGAGTGGGGTGAGCAGTTCTTC
D gene: .; J gene: TRBJ2-6; V gene: TRBV6-2/TRBV6-3; clone size: .; CDR3 protein: CATGPSGANVLTF; CDR3 DNA: TGTGCCACCGGGCCCTCTGGGGCCAACGTCCTGACTTTC
D gene: .; J gene: TRBJ2-1; V gene: TRBV20-1; clone size: .; CDR3 protein: CSATPRGEFEQFF; CDR3 DNA: TGCAGTGCGACCCCAAGGGGGGAGTTTGAGCAGTTCTTC
D gene: TRBD1; J gene: TRBJ2-1; V gene: TRBV29-1; clone size: few; CDR3 protein: CSGHIDRGGNEQFF; CDR3 DNA: TGCAGCGGGCATATAGACAGGGGTGGGAATGAGCAGTTCTTC
D gene: .; J gene: TRBJ2-2; V gene: TRBV7-2; clone size: .; CDR3 protein: CASSLSAGTNTGELFF; CDR3 DNA: TGTGCCAGCAGCTTATCGGCAGGGACGAACACCGGGGAGCTGTTTTTT
D gene: .; J gene: TRBJ2-7; V gene: TRBV28; clone size: .; CDR3 protein: CASSSPALYNEQYF; CDR3 DNA: TGTGCCAGCAGTTCCCCCGCATTGTACAATGAGCAGTACTTC